The T cell receptor (delta chain) described here comes from a study of gamma-delta T cells after stem cell transplantation. This clone rates as medium-sized. TCRdb reanalysed the RT-PCR reads with CATT. The repertoire consists of just over 2,500 delta-chain clones, with 20% to 25% occurring once and the leading ten covering 20% to 25%. The sequenced sample consisted of gamma-delta T cells. The clonotype was recovered from a human donor. It is not recorded whose cells these are; they may come from a transplant donor.

CDR3 coding DNA: TGTGCCTGTGACACCGTGACTGGGGGCCGTCATACTCCGTACACCGATAAACTCATCTTT. Its translation: CACDTVTGGRHTPYTDKLIF. V and J are TRDV2 and TRDJ1; 8 nucleotides align to TRDD3. Trimming took 0 bases from V and 0 from J; bases not matched to a gene: 17. Per the germline V gene, CDR1 is GEAIGNYY and CDR2 is EKD. This CDR3 has 20 residues.